Below are 8 T cell receptor beta chains sequenced from a single sample in a study of response to subunit inactivated influenza vaccine. TCRdb re-called the RT-PCR reads through MiXCR, storing one row per CDR3 protein. The data contain 600,000 to 700,000 distinct CDR3 sequences, 14% of them singletons. Specimen: PBMCs from blood, collected approximately 15 days before vaccination. The receptors stem from a man over 45 who received an inactivated influenza vaccine.

This chain connects TRBV29-1 to TRBJ2-3, with D unclear. This CDR3 is built from 15 residues. Looked up from germline, CDR1 is SQVTM and CDR2 is ANQGSEA. V was shortened by 2 bases and J by 5 bases, with 17 bases between the two germline ends. CDR3 amino acids: CSVEYQFTGRDTQYF. In DNA, the CDR3 is TGCAGCGTTGAATACCAGTTCACTGGAAGAGATACGCAGTATTTT.

The chain joins TRBV12-3 or TRBV12-4 to TRBJ2-7; 8 nucleotides match TRBD1. CDR3 length equals 15 residues. Trimming cost V 4 bases and J 0 bases; bases outside gene matches: 5. The chain's CDR3 is CASSSEDRASYEQYF. The CDR3, as DNA: TGTGCCAGCAGTTCAGAGGACAGGGCCTCCTACGAGCAGTACTTC.

This chain joins TRBV29-1 and TRBJ2-7; D gene ambiguous. Germline CDR1 reads SQVTM; CDR2 reads ANQGSEA. V lost 3 bases to trimming and J lost 9 bases, with 3 bases between them. The CDR3 has 8 amino acids. This CDR3 is CSVDGQYF. In nucleotides, the CDR3 is TGCAGCGTTGACGGGCAGTACTTC.

The V call is TRBV7-9, the J call TRBJ2-1; D may correspond to TRBD1 or TRBD2 (7 bases each). The CDR3 consists of 16 residues. The germline V and J ends were trimmed by 1 base and 6 bases, with 16 bases remaining between them. From germline, CDR1 is SEHNR and CDR2 FQNEAQ (reference sequence). The CDR3, as DNA: TGTGCCAGCAGCTTAGTTCCTTCAGGGGGGGGCAATGAGCAGTTCTTC. As protein: CASSLVPSGGGNEQFF.

The CDR3 protein is CASSQATGSDQPQHF. Here the CDR3 DNA reads TGTGCCAGCAGCCAGGCGACAGGGTCCGACCAGCCCCAGCATTTT. This chain joins TRBV4-2 and TRBJ1-5; 7 bases are shared with TRBD1. This CDR3 is 15 amino acids long. The germline V gene has CDR1 LGHNA and CDR2 YNFKEQ. The V gene end was trimmed by 3 bases and the J gene end by 7 bases; junction bases not matched to a gene: 9.

This clonotype has just a few counts. V gene TRBV7-2 combines with J gene TRBJ2-5, with D hard to call. Between the trimmed V and J ends, which lost 2 bases and 0 bases, there was a span of 7 bases. The CDR3 consists of 14 residues. Germline V CDR1 and CDR2: SGHTA, FQGNSA. Here the CDR3 DNA reads TGTGCCAGCAGCTTAAGTTACGACCAAGAGACCCAGTACTTC. Translated, it gives CASSLSYDQETQYF.

V gene TRBV2 combines with J gene TRBJ1-5, with a possible D match to TRBD1 (5 bases). Trimming removed 6 bases at V and 0 bases at J, with 9 bases between. In germline, CDR1 is SNHLY, CDR2 FYNNEI. This CDR3 has 14 amino acids. In DNA form, the CDR3 reads TGTGCCAGCAGCAGGGAGAATAGCAATCAGCCCCAGCATTTT. Residues: CASSRENSNQPQHF.

The chain links TRBV21-1 to TRBJ2-5; TRBD1, the table's D call, was not compared with the DNA. TRBV21-1 counts as a pseudogene. The CDR3 is 15 amino acids. The CDR3 reads CASIPQGQPQETQYF. In nucleotides, the CDR3 is TGTGCCAGCATCCCTCAGGGACAGCCCCAAGAGACCCAGTACTTC.